This T cell receptor beta chain was identified in a study of blood T cell repertoires in COVID-19. As for the study in general: Italy, Spain and the United States were the sources of the convalescent and acute COVID-19 samples.

Methods used by the authors: Amplifying reference gene primers gave estimates of nucleated cell counts. Method: immunoSEQ multiplex PCR; TCRdb's copy keeps in-frame clones and lacks some. The D gene and trimming were derived from the DNA, and the V and J assignments and clone size from that table. Here the sample spans about 130,000 clones, roughly three quarters being singletons. This clone appeared many times. CDR1 SGHRS and CDR2 YFSETQ come from the germline V gene. The germline V and J ends were trimmed by 1 base and 2 bases, with 10 bases remaining between them. There are 15 residues in the CDR3. Cohort 3 donors counted as recovered after two negative PCRs, clearance, or resolved symptoms.

The rearrangement links TRBV5-1 to TRBJ1-3; TRBD1 is a possible D gene (6 bases). The receptor's source is a woman aged 45-65 years who had recovered from COVID-19. The material sequenced was PBMCs or T cells enriched from blood (not recorded which). This chain's CDR3 is CASSLNDRPGNTIYF. The DNA of the CDR3 is TGCGCCAGCAGCTTGAACGACAGGCCTGGAAACACCATATATTTT.